This paragraph covers one TCR beta chain sequence. The antigen is unknown. The data derive from a study of cytomegalovirus exposure and HLA in healthy donors. About the study: Drawn from HLA-typed donors, approximately 86 million unique TCRs were held in an early data release.

The primer mix had 60 Vbeta and 13 Jbeta primers. Sequencing used immunoSEQ multiplex PCR; TCRdb keeps in-frame clones, though not all of them. The profile shows more than 65,000 clones, 60% to 75% of them singletons. Whole-study results and caveats: Researchers counted roughly 160 TCR beta chains as cytomegalovirus-associated. In a later analysis, at a false discovery rate of 0.05, roughly 17,000 TCR beta sequences were associated with HLA alleles. The sole available immune exposure information was CMV serostatus.

Germline V gene sequence: CDR1 MGHRA, CDR2 YSYEKL. Trimming at V came to 1 base and at J to 1 base, leaving 5 bases not matched to a gene. This CDR3 spans 16 amino acids. This chain links TRBV4-1 with TRBJ2-3; 7 nucleotides align to TRBD2. This TCR was recovered from a woman aged 60-70 years in good health and CMV-seropositive. The sample comprised PBMCs. The DNA of the CDR3 is TGCGCCAGCAGCCAAGGTGGCCTAGCGGGCACAGATACGCAGTATTTT. Residues: CASSQGGLAGTDTQYF.